The 29 T cell receptor beta chains reported below all come from one sample, sequenced in a study of blood T cells in healthy people across ages. For the second PCR, which ran for about 7 to 11 cycles, a sample-barcoded 5' primer and a J-beta primer mix were used. One entry per CDR3 protein, called by TCRdb with MiXCR from the 5' RACE reads. The table records more than 450,000 distinct CDR3 sequences, about 27% of them present only once. Separately, the same data were catalogued under a study of T cells of mothers and their children.

Material: blood. All receptors derive from a boy aged 2 to 10 in good health.

In its sample, this clonotype was seen a few times. The chain uses TRBV6-1 and TRBJ2-1; no clear D gene. The CDR3 length is 16 residues. The V end was cut by 2 bases, the J end by 3 bases, with 14 bases between. Per germline, CDR1 MNHNS and CDR2 SASEGT. The CDR3, as DNA: TGTGCCAGCAGTGAAACTTCGCTATCCTTCTACAATGAGCAGTTCTTC. It translates to CASSETSLSFYNEQFF.

This clonotype was found a few times. The chain links TRBV9 to TRBJ2-5; TRBD2 agrees at 10 bases. This CDR3 region has 17 residues. V gave up 0 bases and J gave up 0 bases; unmatched junction bases: 5. Germline loops: CDR1 SGDLS, CDR2 YYNGEE. CDR3 coding DNA: TGTGCCAGCAGCGTAGATGGACTAGCGGTGTACCAAGAGACCCAGTACTTC. It is translated as CASSVDGLAVYQETQYF.

The V gene is TRBV6-5, the J gene TRBJ1-2; 8 bases are a match to TRBD1. Germline CDR1 MNHEY, CDR2 SVGAGI. CDR3 length: 15 amino acids. J gave up 5 bases and V 6 bases, and 11 bases lay outside the gene matches. The CDR3 nucleotides are TGTGCCAGCAGCCCTACTCCGGGACAGGCGTATGGCTACACCTTC. Translated, it gives CASSPTPGQAYGYTF.

This clonotype was seen more than once but under ten times. V is TRBV6-1 and J is TRBJ2-1; 13 bases fit TRBD2. The CDR3 runs 17 residues. V dropped 5 bases and J dropped 7; count of bases not matched to a gene: 11. In germline, CDR1 is MNHNS, CDR2 SASEGT. DNA of the CDR3: TGTGCCAGCAGTACCCACATCTTACTAGCGGGGGGGAATGAGCAGTTCTTC. This encodes CASSTHILLAGGNEQFF.

The rearrangement uses TRBV7-9 and TRBJ1-4; D is unclear. Trimming removed 3 bases at V and 5 bases at J, with 10 bases between. From germline, CDR1 is SEHNR and CDR2 FQNEAQ (reference sequence). This CDR3 has 14 residues. The CDR3 is CASSFRSGNEKLFF. The CDR3 DNA reads TGTGCCAGCAGCTTTCGGTCCGGGAATGAAAAACTGTTTTTT.

This rearrangement joins TRBV7-9 to TRBJ2-5; D remains ambiguous. The J call is uncertain, as TRBJ2-1 better fits the DNA end. From germline, CDR1 is SEHNR and CDR2 FQNEAQ (reference sequence). The CDR3 is made up of 14 amino acids. In DNA, the CDR3 is TGTGCCAGCAGCGTACCCTCGAGATACAATGAGCAGTTCTTC. Protein product: CASSVPSRYNEQFF.

This clonotype has only a few counts. The chain carries TRBV11-1 and TRBJ2-1, with 7 bases identical to TRBD2. Germline V CDR1 and CDR2: SGHAT, FQDESV (reference sequence). This CDR3 is built from 14 residues. V was pared by 5 bases and J by 0 bases, with 1 base of the junction left unmatched. This CDR3 reads CASSTGGSYNEQFF. For the CDR3, the DNA is TGTGCCAGCAGCACGGGGGGCTCCTACAATGAGCAGTTCTTC. The variable domain in full, with the rest retrieved from reference TRBV11-1 and TRBJ2-1, is EAEVAQSPRYKITEKSQAVAFWCDPISGHATLYWYRQILGQGPELLVQFQDESVVDDSQLPKDRFSAERLKGVDSTLKIQPAELGDSAMYLCASSTGGSYNEQFFGPGTRLTVL.

J is TRBJ2-5 and V is TRBV20-1; 8 positions match TRBD2. The CDR3 contains 17 residues. Germline CDR1 and CDR2: DFQATT and SNEGSKA (reference sequence). J gave up 0 bases and V 6 bases, and 15 bases lay outside the gene matches. CDR3 loop: CSARIERGRMYQETQYF. As DNA, the CDR3 is TGCAGTGCCCGGATCGAGCGGGGGCGGATGTACCAAGAGACCCAGTACTTC.

This clonotype has at least ten counts. The V gene is TRBV4-3, the J gene TRBJ2-2; D unclear. V shed 4 bases and J shed 1 base, with 10 bases lying between them. Germline CDR1 reads LGHNA; CDR2 reads YSLEER. The CDR3 totals 15 residues. The CDR3 protein is CASSLFVRNTGELFF. The DNA for the CDR3 is TGCGCCAGCAGCCTGTTCGTACGGAACACCGGGGAGCTGTTTTTT.

This clonotype showed up just a few times. Relative to the germline gene, one junction end is altered; a read error may explain this. The chain couples TRBV19 to TRBJ2-6, with D possibly being TRBD2 (6 bases). Germline CDR1 reads LNHDA; CDR2 reads SQIVND (reference sequence). The CDR3 sequence is 16 residues long. The CDR3 DNA reads TGTGCCAGTAGTACCAATAGCGGCTCTGGGGCCAACGTCCTGACCTTC. Translated: CASSTNSGSGANVLTF.

The gene calls are TRBV7-2 and TRBJ2-1; D is unresolved. The CDR3 consists of 17 residues. Trimming took off 5 bases at V and 0 bases at J, with 17 bases between the two ends. In germline, CDR1 is SGHTA, CDR2 FQGNSA. CDR3 amino acids: CASSANRLLSSYNEQFF. The DNA for the CDR3 is TGTGCCAGCAGCGCTAATCGACTCTTGAGCTCCTACAATGAGCAGTTCTTC.

This chain's CDR3 is CASSDGTGRQETQYF. The DNA for the CDR3 is TGTGCCAGCAGCGACGGGACAGGGAGACAAGAGACCCAGTACTTC. The genes are TRBV9 and TRBJ2-5, with 9 bases aligning to TRBD1. From germline, CDR1 is SGDLS and CDR2 YYNGEE. The CDR3 is 15 amino acids. Trimming removed 3 bases from V and 2 bases from J; junction bases left unmatched: 5.

The chain links TRBV29-1 to TRBJ1-2; no clear D gene. CDR1 and CDR2 (germline): SQVTM, ANQGSEA. The germline V and J ends were trimmed by 5 bases and 4 bases, with 11 bases remaining between them. The CDR3 is made up of 12 amino acids. The CDR3 DNA sequence: TGCAGCGTTCCTGGACGGAGCTATGGCTACACCTTC. Amino acid sequence: CSVPGRSYGYTF.

This clonotype was observed a few times. The genes are TRBV7-9 and TRBJ2-3; 9 nucleotides align to TRBD1. The germline V gene encodes CDR1 SEHNR and CDR2 FQNEAQ (reference sequence). The junction had 13 bases not matched to a gene; V was cut back by 7 bases and J by 5 bases. CDR3 length: 16 residues. This chain's CDR3 is CASTRSWDRAKDTQYF. The CDR3 DNA follows: TGTGCCAGCACCCGTTCGTGGGACAGGGCGAAAGATACGCAGTATTTT.

V gene TRBV20-1 combines with J gene TRBJ1-5; perhaps TRBD1 as D (6 bases). V was cut by 0 bases and J by 3 bases, with 12 bases left in between. The germline V gene encodes CDR1 DFQATT and CDR2 SNEGSKA (reference sequence). This CDR3 contains 15 residues. CDR3 sequence: CSARDLLGANQPQHF. In nucleotides, the CDR3 is TGCAGTGCTAGAGATCTTCTGGGGGCCAATCAGCCCCAGCATTTT.

J is TRBJ1-1 and V is TRBV18; D is unresolved. The V and J ends lost 0 bases and 0 bases respectively, with 14 bases between them. The CDR3 runs to 17 residues. Germline V gene lookup returns CDR1 KGHSH and CDR2 LQKENI. CDR3 coding DNA: TGTGCCAGCTCACCACCGTCAGACCGCGGTTTGAACACTGAAGCTTTCTTT. This gives the protein CASSPPSDRGLNTEAFF.

The chain uses TRBV20-1 and TRBJ2-1; TRBD2 matches at 11 bases. The CDR3 covers 14 residues. V was clipped by 5 bases and J by 6 bases; unmatched bases: 6. Germline V gene data show CDR1 as DFQATT and CDR2 as SNEGSKA (reference sequence). The CDR3 sequence is CSAAGTSGLNEQFF. The CDR3 region has the DNA TGCAGTGCTGCCGGGACTAGCGGCCTCAATGAGCAGTTCTTC.

The chain employs TRBV7-2 and TRBJ2-3; D is unclear. Between the trimmed V and J ends, which lost 5 bases and 6 bases, there was a span of 6 bases. Germline CDR1 SGHTA, CDR2 FQGNSA. The CDR3 sequence is 11 residues long. CDR3 protein: CASSEQDTQYF. CDR3 nucleotide sequence: TGTGCCAGCAGCGAACAGGATACGCAGTATTTT.

This clonotype was seen only a few times. The V gene is TRBV12-3 or TRBV12-4, the J gene TRBJ1-6; D not resolved. Trimming took 2 bases from V and 10 from J, leaving 15 bases between them. This CDR3 spans 15 amino acids. Here the CDR3 DNA reads TGTGCCAGCAGTTTATTGGGCCCCTGGGAATCACCCCTCCACTTT. Amino acid sequence: CASSLLGPWESPLHF.

This clonotype was picked up a small number of times. J is TRBJ1-1 and V is TRBV5-1; maybe TRBD1 (5 bases). V lost 0 bases and J lost 1, with 10 bases in between. In germline, CDR1 is SGHRS, CDR2 YFSETQ. CDR3 length: 15 residues. DNA for the CDR3: TGCGCCAGCAGCTTGGAGGGGAGGGAGAACACTGAAGCTTTCTTT. It codes for CASSLEGRENTEAFF.

The rearrangement links TRBV7-9 to TRBJ2-1; D gene ambiguous. The V and J ends lost 1 base and 3 bases respectively, with 13 bases between them. CDR1 and CDR2 (germline): SEHNR, FQNEAQ (reference sequence). There are 16 residues in the CDR3. This chain's CDR3 is CASSLGSSRSYNEQFF. The DNA of the CDR3 is TGTGCCAGCAGCTTAGGGTCGTCTCGGAGCTACAATGAGCAGTTCTTC. Drawing the rest from reference TRBV7-9 and TRBJ2-1, the complete variable domain is DTGVSQNPRHKITKRGQNVTFRCDPISEHNRLYWYRQTLGQGPEFLTYFQNEAQLEKSRLLSDRFSAERPKGSFSTLEIQRTEQGDSAMYLCASSLGSSRSYNEQFFGPGTRLTVL.

V and J are TRBV11-2 and TRBJ2-3, with 7 bases identical to TRBD2. The CDR3 totals 14 residues. Germline lookup yields CDR1 SGHAT and CDR2 FQNNGV. V shed 3 bases, J shed 6 bases, and the junction held 6 bases outside the gene matches. CDR3 region: CASSFGSGGDTQYF. CDR3 nucleotides: TGTGCCAGCAGCTTTGGATCCGGGGGGGATACGCAGTATTTT.

The chain joins TRBV19 to TRBJ2-2; 10 bases line up with TRBD1. Germline V CDR1 and CDR2: LNHDA, SQIVND (reference sequence). The trim removed 5 bases at V and 6 bases at J, leaving 9 bases unmatched. The CDR3 is made up of 16 amino acids. In nucleotides, the CDR3 is TGTGCCAGTAGTGCCGCGGGACAGGGGCTTTCCGGGGAGCTGTTTTTT. This codes for CASSAAGQGLSGELFF.

The count of this clonotype is one. The junction departs from the called germline gene at one end, perhaps through a read error. This chain connects TRBV6-4 to TRBJ2-5; 9 bases map to TRBD2. The DNA end is more similar to TRBJ2-1, so the J call may be wrong. The germline V gene encodes CDR1 MRHNA and CDR2 SNTAGT. The CDR3 length is 15 residues. Here the CDR3 DNA reads TGTGACAGCAGTGAGCAAGCGGGAGGATCCAATGAGCAGTTCTTC. Translated, it gives CDSSEQAGGSNEQFF.

The chain joins TRBV27 to TRBJ1-1; tentative D call: TRBD1 (6 bases). The CDR3 loop spans 13 amino acids. With 8 bases removed from V and 4 bases from J, the gap between germline ends came to 14 bases. Germline values: CDR1 MNHEY, CDR2 SMNVEV (reference sequence). For the CDR3, the DNA is TGTGCCAGCGGAACGACAGGCGGCACTGAAGCTTTCTTT. As protein: CASGTTGGTEAFF.

The CDR3 loop is CANRQLNIQYF. CDR3 DNA sequence: TGTGCCAACAGACAGCTAAACATTCAGTACTTC. This chain joins TRBV12-3 or TRBV12-4 and TRBJ2-4, with a tentative D call TRBD1 (5 bases). The V and J ends lost 10 bases and 6 bases respectively, with 10 bases between them. This CDR3 has 11 amino acids.

V usage is TRBV6-5 and J usage is TRBJ2-5; 13 bases fit TRBD2. The germline V gene encodes CDR1 MNHEY and CDR2 SVGAGI. The V gene end was trimmed by 7 bases and the J gene end by 2 bases; junction bases not matched to a gene: 4. The CDR3 spans 15 residues. For the CDR3, the DNA is TGTGCCAGCAACTTACTAGCGGGAGGGCAAGAGACCCAGTACTTC. Encoded protein: CASNLLAGGQETQYF.

This clonotype has a handful of counts. The genes are TRBV29-1 and TRBJ2-5; D is perhaps TRBD1 (6 bases). The end of the DNA fits TRBJ2-7 better, so the J call may be wrong. Germline CDR1 reads SQVTM; CDR2 reads ANQGSEA. The length of the CDR3 is 13 residues. CDR3 sequence reads: CSAPATGTDEQYF. DNA of the CDR3: TGCAGCGCTCCGGCCACAGGGACGGACGAGCAGTACTTC.

The chain uses TRBV27 and TRBJ2-7, with a tentative D call TRBD2 (6 bases). The V and J ends lost 3 bases and 3 bases respectively, with 9 bases between them. This CDR3 has 13 amino acids. Looked up from germline, CDR1 is MNHEY and CDR2 is SMNVEV (reference sequence). The CDR3 region has the DNA TGTGCCAGCAGTTTGTTAGCGGACTACGAGCAGTACTTC. It yields the protein CASSLLADYEQYF.